This T cell receptor (beta chain) was recovered during a study of Graves' ophthalmopathy and Graves' hyperthyroidism. Regarding the study as a whole: Clonotypes were expanded in thyroid at above 0.001 frequency, and most also appeared in blood.

The CDR3 totals 17 residues. The V end was cut by 3 bases, the J end by 5 bases, with 20 bases between. Points on this clonotype: Its antigen is still unknown.

RNA transcripts yielded amplified TCR beta CDR3 regions. Investigators did first-round RT-PCR with HTBI primers, then second-round multiplex PCR. TCRdb processed the multiplex PCR reads anew with MiXCR; each CDR3 protein has one entry. Of about 700,000 distinct CDR3 sequences listed, roughly 41% were seen once; the top ten hold 2.5% to 3.5%. The J gene is TRBJ1-5, the V gene TRBV12-3 or TRBV12-4; tentatively, D is TRBD1 (6 bases). This TCR was sampled from an adult man with Graves' ophthalmopathy. What was sequenced was peripheral blood. The CDR3 sequence is CASSFGLGQPLDQPQHF. CDR3 nucleotide sequence: TGTGCCAGCAGTTTCGGCCTAGGACAGCCGTTGGATCAGCCCCAGCATTTT.